Described below is a single T cell receptor beta chain sequence and its context. This sample is part of a study of blood T cell repertoires in COVID-19. Germline V gene data show CDR1 as SGHVS and CDR2 as FQNEAQ. The CDR3 has 14 residues. V was pared by 1 base and J by 0 bases, with 4 bases between. Libraries were prepared by immunoSEQ multiplex PCR; TCRdb keeps only in-frame clonotypes and omits some of them. This sample has 53,000 or so clones, with approximately 84% found just once. The source is a man between 65 and 85 years old with active COVID-19. This rearrangement joins TRBV7-8 to TRBJ2-1; D is ambiguous. Sequenced input: peripheral blood. The CDR3 DNA reads as TGTGCCAGCAGCTTAGTGAGCTCCTACAATGAGCAGTTCTTC. Its protein is CASSLVSSYNEQFF.